This TCR beta chain was captured in a study of cytomegalovirus exposure and HLA in healthy donors. After removal of 6 bases from V and 6 bases from J, the junction contained 9 bases not matched to a gene. The CDR3 loop spans 14 amino acids. The germline gives CDR1 KGHSH, CDR2 LQKENI. Amplification used 60 Vbeta primers and 13 Jbeta primers. Using immunoSEQ multiplex PCR, the repertoire was profiled, and TCRdb retains in-frame clones only, with some absent. The data show some 100,000 clones, with 79% seen just once and roughly 4% held by the top ten. These donors, healthy bone marrow donors, were studied.

The genes are TRBV18 and TRBJ2-7, with 9 nucleotides matching TRBD1. Sequenced material: PBMCs. This receptor was obtained from a female donor in good health and CMV-seropositive. This CDR3 reads CASSLWTGDSEQYF. CDR3 bases: TGTGCCAGCTCCCTTTGGACAGGGGATTCCGAGCAGTACTTC.